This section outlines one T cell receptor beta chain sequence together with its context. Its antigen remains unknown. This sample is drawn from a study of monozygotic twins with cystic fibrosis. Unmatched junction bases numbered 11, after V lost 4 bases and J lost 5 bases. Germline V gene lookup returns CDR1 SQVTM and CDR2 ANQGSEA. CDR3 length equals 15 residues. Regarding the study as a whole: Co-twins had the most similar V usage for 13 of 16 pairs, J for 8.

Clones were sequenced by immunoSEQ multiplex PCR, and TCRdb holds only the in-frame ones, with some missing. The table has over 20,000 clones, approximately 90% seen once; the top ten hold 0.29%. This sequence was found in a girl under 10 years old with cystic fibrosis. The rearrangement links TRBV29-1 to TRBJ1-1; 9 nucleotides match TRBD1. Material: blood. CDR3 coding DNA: TGCAGCGTTGCCTCCTGGAGACAGGGGGGGACTGAAGCTTTCTTT. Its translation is CSVASWRQGGTEAFF.